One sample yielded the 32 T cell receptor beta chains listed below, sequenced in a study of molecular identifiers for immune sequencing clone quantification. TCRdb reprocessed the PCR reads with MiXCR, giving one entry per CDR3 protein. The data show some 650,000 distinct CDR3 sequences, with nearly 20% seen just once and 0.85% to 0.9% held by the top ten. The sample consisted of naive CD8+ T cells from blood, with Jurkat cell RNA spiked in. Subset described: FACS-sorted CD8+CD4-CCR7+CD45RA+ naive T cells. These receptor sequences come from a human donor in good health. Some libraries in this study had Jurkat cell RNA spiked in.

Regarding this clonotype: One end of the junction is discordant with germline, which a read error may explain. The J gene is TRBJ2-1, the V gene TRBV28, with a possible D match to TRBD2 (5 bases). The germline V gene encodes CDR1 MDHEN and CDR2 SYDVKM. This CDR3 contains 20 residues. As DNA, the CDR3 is TGTGCCGGCAGTTTAGTGGCTAGCATGTCGTCCGGAAAGGGTATTAATGAGCAGTTCTTC. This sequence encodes CAGSLVASMSSGKGINEQFF.

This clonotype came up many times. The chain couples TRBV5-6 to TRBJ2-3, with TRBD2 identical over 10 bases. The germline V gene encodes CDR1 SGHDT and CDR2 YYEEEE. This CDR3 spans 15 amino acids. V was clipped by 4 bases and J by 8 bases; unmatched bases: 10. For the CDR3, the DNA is TGTGCCAGCAGCCCCCCAGCGGGAGGGCCCGTTACGCAGTATTTT. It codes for CASSPPAGGPVTQYF.

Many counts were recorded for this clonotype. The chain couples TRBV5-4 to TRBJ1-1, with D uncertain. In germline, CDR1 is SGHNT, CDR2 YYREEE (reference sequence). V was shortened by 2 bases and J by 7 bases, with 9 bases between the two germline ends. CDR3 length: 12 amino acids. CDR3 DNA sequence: TGTGCCAGCAGCTTTTCCCCAGGTGAAGCTTTCTTT. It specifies CASSFSPGEAFF.

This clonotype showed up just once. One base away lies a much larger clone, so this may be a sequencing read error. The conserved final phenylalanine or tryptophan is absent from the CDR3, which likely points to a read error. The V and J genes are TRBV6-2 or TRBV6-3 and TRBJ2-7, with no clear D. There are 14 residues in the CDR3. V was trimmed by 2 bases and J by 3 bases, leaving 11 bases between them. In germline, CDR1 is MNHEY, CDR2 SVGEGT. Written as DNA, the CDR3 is TGTGCCAGCAGTTACCCAGTCAGAAACTACGAGCAGTACCTC. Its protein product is CASSYPVRNYEQYL.

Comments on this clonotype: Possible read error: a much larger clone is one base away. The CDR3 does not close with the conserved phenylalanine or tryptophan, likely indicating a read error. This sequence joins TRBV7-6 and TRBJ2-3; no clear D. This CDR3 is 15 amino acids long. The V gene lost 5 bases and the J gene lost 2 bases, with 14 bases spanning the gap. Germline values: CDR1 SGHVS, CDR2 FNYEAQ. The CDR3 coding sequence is TGTGCCAGCAGCCGGAGTGGTGGCCCCACAGATACGCAGTATTCT. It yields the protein CASSRSGGPTDTQYS.

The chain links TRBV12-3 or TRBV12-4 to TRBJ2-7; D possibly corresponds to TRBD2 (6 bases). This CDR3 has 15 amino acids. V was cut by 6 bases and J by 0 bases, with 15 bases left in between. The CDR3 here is CASSHSGSISYEQYF. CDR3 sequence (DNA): TGTGCCAGCAGCCATAGCGGCTCTATCTCCTACGAGCAGTACTTC.

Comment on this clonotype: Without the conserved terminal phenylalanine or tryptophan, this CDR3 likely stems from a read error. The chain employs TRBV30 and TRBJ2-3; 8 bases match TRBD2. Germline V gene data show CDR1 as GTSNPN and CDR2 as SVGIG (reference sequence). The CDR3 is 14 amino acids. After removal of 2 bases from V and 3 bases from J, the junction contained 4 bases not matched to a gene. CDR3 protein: CAWSWLAGTDTQYS. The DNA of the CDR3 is TGTGCCTGGAGTTGGCTAGCGGGTACAGATACGCAGTATTCT.

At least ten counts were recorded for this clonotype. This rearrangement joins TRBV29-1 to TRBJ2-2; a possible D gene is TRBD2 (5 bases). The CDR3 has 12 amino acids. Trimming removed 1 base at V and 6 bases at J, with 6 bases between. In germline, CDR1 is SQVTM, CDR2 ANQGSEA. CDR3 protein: CSVEGGSGELFF. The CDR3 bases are TGCAGCGTTGAAGGAGGGTCCGGGGAGCTGTTTTTT.

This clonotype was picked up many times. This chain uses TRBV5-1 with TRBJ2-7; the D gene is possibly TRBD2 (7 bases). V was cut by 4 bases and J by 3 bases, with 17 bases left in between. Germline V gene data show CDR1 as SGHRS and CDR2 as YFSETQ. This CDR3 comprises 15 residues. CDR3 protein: CASSRGRGSSYEQYF. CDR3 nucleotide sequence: TGCGCCAGCAGCCGAGGGAGGGGGAGTAGCTACGAGCAGTACTTC.

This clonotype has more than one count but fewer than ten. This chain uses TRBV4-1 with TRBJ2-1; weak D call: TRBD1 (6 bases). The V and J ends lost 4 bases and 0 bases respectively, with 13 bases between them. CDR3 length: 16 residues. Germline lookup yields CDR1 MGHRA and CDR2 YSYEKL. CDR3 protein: CASSPQTGSSYNEQFF. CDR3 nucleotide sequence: TGCGCCAGCAGCCCCCAGACAGGTAGCTCCTACAATGAGCAGTTCTTC.

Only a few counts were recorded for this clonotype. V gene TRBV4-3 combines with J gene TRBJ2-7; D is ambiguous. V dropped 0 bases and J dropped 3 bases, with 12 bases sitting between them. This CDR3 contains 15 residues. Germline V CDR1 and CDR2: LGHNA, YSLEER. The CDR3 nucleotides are TGCGCCAGCAGCCAAGAAAATTTTCCCCGCTACGAGCAGTACTTC. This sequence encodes CASSQENFPRYEQYF.

DNA for the CDR3: TGCAGTGCTAGAGTGACAGGGGGCTGGACAGATACGCAGTATTTT. This gives the protein CSARVTGGWTDTQYF. The V call is TRBV20-1, the J call TRBJ2-3, with 10 bases fitting TRBD1. With V trimmed by 1 base and J by 3 bases, 4 bases remained unmatched. Germline values: CDR1 DFQATT, CDR2 SNEGSKA (reference sequence). The CDR3 sequence is 15 residues long.

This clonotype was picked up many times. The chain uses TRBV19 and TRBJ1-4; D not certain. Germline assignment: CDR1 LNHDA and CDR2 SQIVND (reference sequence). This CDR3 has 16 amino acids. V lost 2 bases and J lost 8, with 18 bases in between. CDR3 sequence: CASSILTGQAEEKLFF. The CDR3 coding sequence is TGTGCCAGTAGTATATTGACCGGCCAGGCGGAAGAAAAACTGTTTTTT. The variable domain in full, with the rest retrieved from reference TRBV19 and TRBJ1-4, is DGGITQSPKYLFRKEGQNVTLSCEQNLNHDAMYWYRQDPGQGLRLIYYSQIVNDFQKGDIAEGYSVSREKKESFPLTVTSAQKNPTAFYLCASSILTGQAEEKLFFGSGTQLSVL.

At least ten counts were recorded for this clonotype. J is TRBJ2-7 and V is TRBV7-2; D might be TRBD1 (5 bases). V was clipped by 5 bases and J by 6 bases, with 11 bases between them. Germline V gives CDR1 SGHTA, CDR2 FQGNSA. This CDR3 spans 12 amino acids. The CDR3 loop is CASSPADIEQYF. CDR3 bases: TGTGCCAGCAGCCCGGCGGACATCGAGCAGTACTTC.

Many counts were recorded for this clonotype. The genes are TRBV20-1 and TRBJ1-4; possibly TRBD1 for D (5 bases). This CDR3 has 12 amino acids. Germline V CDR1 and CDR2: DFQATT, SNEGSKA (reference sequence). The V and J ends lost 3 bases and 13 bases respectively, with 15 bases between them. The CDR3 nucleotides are TGCAGTGCTAGTGTTGGGTTGCAGGGACTGTTTTTT. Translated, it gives CSASVGLQGLFF.

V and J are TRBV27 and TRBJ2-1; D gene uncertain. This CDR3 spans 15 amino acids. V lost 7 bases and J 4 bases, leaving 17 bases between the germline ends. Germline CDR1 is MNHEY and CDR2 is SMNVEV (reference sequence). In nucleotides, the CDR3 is TGTGCCAGCACCCTTACTGGCGGTGGGTACAATGAGCAGTTCTTC. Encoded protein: CASTLTGGGYNEQFF.

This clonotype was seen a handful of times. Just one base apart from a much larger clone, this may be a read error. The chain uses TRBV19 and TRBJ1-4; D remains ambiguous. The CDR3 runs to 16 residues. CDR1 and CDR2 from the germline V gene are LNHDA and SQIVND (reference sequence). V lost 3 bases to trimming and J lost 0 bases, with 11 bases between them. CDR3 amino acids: CASSISRIATNEKLFF. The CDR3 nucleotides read TGTGCCAGTAGTATCTCACGGATTGCAACTAATGAAAAACTGTTTTTT.

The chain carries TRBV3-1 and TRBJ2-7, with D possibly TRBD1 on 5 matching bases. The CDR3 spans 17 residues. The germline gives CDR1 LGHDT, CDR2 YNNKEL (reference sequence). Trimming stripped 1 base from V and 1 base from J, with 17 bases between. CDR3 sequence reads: CASSQGEWLQGSYEQYF. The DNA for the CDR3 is TGTGCCAGCAGCCAAGGGGAATGGTTGCAGGGATCCTACGAGCAGTACTTC.

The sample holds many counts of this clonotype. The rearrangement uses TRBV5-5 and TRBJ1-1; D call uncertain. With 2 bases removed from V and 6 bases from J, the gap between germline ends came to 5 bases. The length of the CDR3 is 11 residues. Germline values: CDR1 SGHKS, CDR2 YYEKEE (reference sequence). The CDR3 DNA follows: TGTGCCAGCAGCTTCGGGGCTGAAGCTTTCTTT. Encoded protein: CASSFGAEAFF.

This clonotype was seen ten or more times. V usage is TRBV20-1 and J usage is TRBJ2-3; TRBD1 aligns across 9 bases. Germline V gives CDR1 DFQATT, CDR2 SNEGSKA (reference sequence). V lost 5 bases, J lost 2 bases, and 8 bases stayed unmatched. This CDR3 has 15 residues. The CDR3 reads CSARWTGENTDTQYF. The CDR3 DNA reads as TGCAGTGCTCGATGGACAGGGGAAAACACAGATACGCAGTATTTT.

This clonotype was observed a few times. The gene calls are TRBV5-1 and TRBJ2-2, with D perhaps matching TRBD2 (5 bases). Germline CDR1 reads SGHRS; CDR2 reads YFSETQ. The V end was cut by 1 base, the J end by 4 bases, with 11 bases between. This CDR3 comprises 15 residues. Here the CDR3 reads CASSLFDYLTGELFF. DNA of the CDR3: TGCGCCAGCAGCTTGTTCGACTACCTCACCGGGGAGCTGTTTTTT.

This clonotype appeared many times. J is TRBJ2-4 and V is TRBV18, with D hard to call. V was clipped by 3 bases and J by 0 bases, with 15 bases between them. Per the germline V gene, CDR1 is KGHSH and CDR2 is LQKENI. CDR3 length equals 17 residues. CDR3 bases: TGTGCCAGCTCACCCTACCCGTCCGAGGTAGCCAAAAACATTCAGTACTTC. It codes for CASSPYPSEVAKNIQYF.

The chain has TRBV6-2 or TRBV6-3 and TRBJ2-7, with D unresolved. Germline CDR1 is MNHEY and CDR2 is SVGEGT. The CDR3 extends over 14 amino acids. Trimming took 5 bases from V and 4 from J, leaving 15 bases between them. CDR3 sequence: CASSLPDPSYEQYF. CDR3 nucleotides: TGTGCCAGCAGTCTCCCCGACCCGTCTTACGAGCAGTACTTC.

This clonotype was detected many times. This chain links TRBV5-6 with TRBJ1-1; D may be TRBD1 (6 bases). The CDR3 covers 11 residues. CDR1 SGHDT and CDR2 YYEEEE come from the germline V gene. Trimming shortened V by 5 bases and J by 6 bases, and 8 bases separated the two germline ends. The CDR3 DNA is TGTGCCAGCAGGGGGGGGCCTGAAGCTTTCTTT. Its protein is CASRGGPEAFF.

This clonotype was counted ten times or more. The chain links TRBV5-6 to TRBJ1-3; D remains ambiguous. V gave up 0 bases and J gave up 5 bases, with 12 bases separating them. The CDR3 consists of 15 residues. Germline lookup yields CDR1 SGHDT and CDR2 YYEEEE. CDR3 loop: CASSLDYGARNTIYF. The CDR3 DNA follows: TGTGCCAGCAGCTTGGACTATGGTGCTCGAAACACCATATATTTT.

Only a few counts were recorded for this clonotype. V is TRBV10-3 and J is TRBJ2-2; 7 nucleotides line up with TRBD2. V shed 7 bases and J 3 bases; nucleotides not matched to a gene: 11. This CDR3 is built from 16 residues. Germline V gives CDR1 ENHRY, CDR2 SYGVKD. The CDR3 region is CAIKETGTKYTGELFF. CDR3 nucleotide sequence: TGTGCCATCAAAGAAACCGGGACTAAGTACACCGGGGAGCTGTTTTTT.

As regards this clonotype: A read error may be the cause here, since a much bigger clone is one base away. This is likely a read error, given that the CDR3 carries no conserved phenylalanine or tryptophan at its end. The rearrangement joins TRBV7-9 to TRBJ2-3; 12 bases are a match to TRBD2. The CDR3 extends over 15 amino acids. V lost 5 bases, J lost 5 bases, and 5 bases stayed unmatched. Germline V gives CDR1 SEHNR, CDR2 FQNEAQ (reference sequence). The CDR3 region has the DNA TGTGCCAGCAGCCCTAGCGGGAGGGCCTTAGATACGCAGTATTTA. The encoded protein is CASSPSGRALDTQYL.

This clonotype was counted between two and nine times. CDR3 sequence reads: CASSFAGVAQYF. The CDR3 region has the DNA TGTGCCAGCAGCTTCGCGGGAGTCGCGCAGTACTTC. V gene TRBV5-5 combines with J gene TRBJ2-7; 7 nucleotides agree with TRBD2. V shed 2 bases, J shed 9 bases, and the junction held 5 bases outside the gene matches. CDR1 is SGHKS and CDR2 is YYEKEE in the germline V gene (reference sequence). The CDR3 totals 12 residues.

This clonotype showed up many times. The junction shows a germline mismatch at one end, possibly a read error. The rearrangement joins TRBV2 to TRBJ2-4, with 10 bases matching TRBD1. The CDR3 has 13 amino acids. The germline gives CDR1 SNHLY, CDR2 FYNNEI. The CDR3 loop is CASRDGTGEGDIF. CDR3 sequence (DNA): TGTGCCAGCAGGGACGGGACAGGGGAGGGAGATATCTTC. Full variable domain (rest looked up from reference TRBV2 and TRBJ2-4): EPEVTQTPSHQVTQMGQEVILRCVPISNHLYFYWYRQILGQKVEFLVSFYNNEISEKSEIFDDQFSVERPDGSNFTLKIRSTKLEDSAMYFCASRDGTGEGDIFGAGTRLSVL.

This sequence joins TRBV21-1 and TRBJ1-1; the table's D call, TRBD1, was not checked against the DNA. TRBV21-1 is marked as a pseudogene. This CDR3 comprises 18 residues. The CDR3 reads CASSLSFGPGPLNTEAFF. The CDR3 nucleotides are TGTGCCAGCAGCCTTTCCTTCGGCCCCGGGCCACTGAACACTGAAGCTTTCTTT.

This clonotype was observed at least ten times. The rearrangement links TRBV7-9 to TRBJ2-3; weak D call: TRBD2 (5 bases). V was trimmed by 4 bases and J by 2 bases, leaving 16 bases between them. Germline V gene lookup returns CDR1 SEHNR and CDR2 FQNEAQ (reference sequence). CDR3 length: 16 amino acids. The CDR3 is CASSSGFDSDTDTQYF. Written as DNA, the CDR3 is TGTGCCAGCAGCTCGGGGTTTGACTCCGACACAGATACGCAGTATTTT.

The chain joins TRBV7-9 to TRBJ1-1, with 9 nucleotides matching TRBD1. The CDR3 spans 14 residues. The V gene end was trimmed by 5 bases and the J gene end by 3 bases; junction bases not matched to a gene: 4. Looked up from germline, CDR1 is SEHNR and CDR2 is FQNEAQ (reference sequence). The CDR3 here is CASSQQGADTEAFF. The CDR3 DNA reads TGTGCCAGCAGCCAACAGGGGGCGGACACTGAAGCTTTCTTT.